This T cell receptor (beta chain) was profiled in a study of CD8 T cells in ankylosing spondylitis (dated by TCRdb to 2015 to 2018). In the study overall: The study profiled T cell receptor beta repertoires in healthy donors and ankylosing spondylitis patients to find disease-linked TCR variants. The full study cohort was made up of about 24 ankylosing spondylitis patients and 108 healthy donors. Peripheral blood was sampled, and synovial fluid was additionally collected from ankylosing spondylitis patients.

Overall study results and their limits: The disease-linked clones were reported to be significantly enriched in matched synovial fluid samples from ankylosing spondylitis patients. Some TCR beta motif variants had previously been reported in synovial fluid and blood of reactive arthritis patients, which suggested common disease-initiation mechanisms. The disease-linked clones showed a CD8+ phenotype and occurred at relatively low frequencies in peripheral blood. Blood from ankylosing spondylitis patients appeared to be characterized by a TCR beta motif made up of several highly homologous amino acid variants.

CDR1 and CDR2 are drawn from the germline V gene (reference sequence): LGHDT, YNNKEL. Trimming takes 6 bases off V and 8 bases off J; junction bases not matched to a gene: 6. The CDR3 holds 13 amino acids from the cysteine to the phenylalanine. Just the 39-base CDR3 DNA is kept, in frame starting at base 1. This clonotype occurred a few times. The antigen this receptor binds is unknown. Base qualities are missing; no much larger clone stands one base away. For sequencing, an Illumina HiSeq 2500 was employed. TCR beta libraries were prepared by quantitative 5'-RACE with molecular barcodes. The authors' pipeline ran thus. A new computational method, built on a probabilistic model of VDJ rearrangement, was used to identify disease-linked TCR variants. TCRdb trimmed public reads at Q25 via fastp, called clones via MiXCR and kept in-frame beta chains. Rows are unified per CDR3 protein, each entry keeping the most common DNA and genes. TCRdb, rather than the study authors, made the V and J calls. For this sample the table gives approximately 500,000 distinct CDR3 sequences, of which roughly 13% were detected only once. The biggest ten clones account for nearly 7% of the sample.

This sequence was found in a male donor with ankylosing spondylitis. The material sequenced was blood, either unsorted or a sorted T cell fraction (not recorded which). The V gene is TRBV3-1 and the J gene is TRBJ2-1, and 8 junctional nucleotides match TRBD2. The DNA reads as follows: TGTGCCAGCAGGGCGGGAGGAGGCGATGAGCAGTTCTTC. The translation is CASRAGGGDEQFF.